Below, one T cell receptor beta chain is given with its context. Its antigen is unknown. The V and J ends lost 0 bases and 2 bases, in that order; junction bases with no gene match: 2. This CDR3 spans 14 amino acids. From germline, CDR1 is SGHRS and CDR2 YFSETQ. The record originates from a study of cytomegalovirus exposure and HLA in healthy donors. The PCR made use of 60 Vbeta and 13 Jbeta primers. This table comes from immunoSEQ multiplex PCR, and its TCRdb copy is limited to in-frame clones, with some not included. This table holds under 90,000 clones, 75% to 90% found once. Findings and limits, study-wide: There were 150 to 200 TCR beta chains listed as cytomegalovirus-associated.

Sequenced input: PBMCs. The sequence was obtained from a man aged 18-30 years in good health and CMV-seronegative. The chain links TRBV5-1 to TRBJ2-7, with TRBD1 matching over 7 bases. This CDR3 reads CASSLGQGPYEQYF. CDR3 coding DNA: TGCGCCAGCAGCTTGGGACAGGGTCCCTACGAGCAGTACTTC.